The 15 T cell receptor beta chains below come from one sample, sequenced in a study of blood T cells in healthy people across ages. A second PCR, run for about 6 to 11 cycles, used a sample-barcoded 5' primer plus a J-beta primer mix. MiXCR, applied by TCRdb to the 5' RACE reads, yields one record per CDR3 protein. Counted here are 1.5 million to 2 million distinct CDR3 sequences, about 28% occurring once; the ten biggest clones make up 7.7%. Sequenced: blood. These receptors all come from a woman aged 30 to 39 in good health.

The chain carries TRBV9 and TRBJ2-3; TRBD2 matches 7 bases. The CDR3 has 16 amino acids. The V gene's germline CDR1 is SGDLS and CDR2 YYNGEE. V was pared by 3 bases and J by 0 bases, with 7 bases of the junction left unmatched. CDR3 sequence: CASSEGGAGSTDTQYF. DNA of the CDR3: TGTGCCAGCAGCGAGGGAGGAGCGGGGAGCACAGATACGCAGTATTTT.

This clonotype appeared many times. The rearrangement links TRBV11-2 to TRBJ2-2, with 11 bases that match TRBD2. This CDR3 spans 15 amino acids. J gave up 1 base and V 5 bases, and 0 bases lay outside the gene matches. From germline, CDR1 is SGHAT and CDR2 FQNNGV. CDR3 DNA sequence: TGTGCCAGCAGCCTAGCGGGAGGGAACACCGGGGAGCTGTTTTTT. Translation gives CASSLAGGNTGELFF.

This chain connects TRBV7-2 to TRBJ2-3; the match to TRBD2 covers 13 bases. Germline V gene lookup returns CDR1 SGHTA and CDR2 FQGNSA. This CDR3 is 18 amino acids long. The trim removed 6 bases at V and 2 bases at J, leaving 11 bases unmatched. The CDR3 bases are TGTGCCAGCAGGGGGACTAGCGGGACCATCCTACCCACAGATACGCAGTATTTT. Translation: CASRGTSGTILPTDTQYF.

A note on this clonotype: This could be a read error, since a much larger clone is one nucleotide away. The rearrangement joins TRBV6-6 to TRBJ2-7; TRBD2 agrees at 7 bases. Germline CDR1 reads MNHNY; CDR2 reads SVGAGI (reference sequence). The CDR3 is 14 residues long. CDR3 bases: TGTGCCGGCAGGCCCACTAGCGAGGGCTACGAGCAGTACTTC. Translated: CAGRPTSEGYEQYF.

The sample holds many counts of this clonotype. The V gene is TRBV5-6, the J gene TRBJ2-7; D unresolved. This CDR3 is built from 13 residues. CDR1 is SGHDT, CDR2 YYEEEE, per germline. Trimming cost V 7 bases and J 6 bases, with 17 bases left between them. Here the CDR3 DNA reads TGTGCCAGCTCGGGCCTGTTCTCTACCGAGCAGTACTTC. It encodes CASSGLFSTEQYF.

The chain is built from TRBV7-9 and TRBJ1-1; 10 bases match TRBD1. J gave up 5 bases and V 4 bases, and 7 bases lay outside the gene matches. Germline assignment: CDR1 SEHNR and CDR2 FQNEAQ (reference sequence). The CDR3 has 15 residues. CDR3 in DNA: TGTGCCAGCAGCTCCGCCGGGACAGGGGTTACTGAAGCTTTCTTT. Its translation is CASSSAGTGVTEAFF.

CDR3 nucleotides: TGTGCCAGCAGCAAAGGGGGGAGCCGGGACGAGCAGTACTTC. It translates to CASSKGGSRDEQYF. The genes are TRBV21-1 and TRBJ2-7; TRBD1 reflects the table's D call only, with no check against the DNA. TRBV21-1 is a pseudogene. This CDR3 has 14 residues.

This rearrangement joins TRBV12-3 or TRBV12-4 to TRBJ2-1; 10 nucleotides match TRBD2. The V gene end was trimmed by 5 bases and the J gene end by 0 bases; junction bases not matched to a gene: 19. This CDR3 contains 21 residues. CDR3 sequence: CASSPLPGPGPSGSSYNEQFF. CDR3 coding DNA: TGTGCCAGCAGTCCCCTACCGGGACCGGGGCCTAGCGGGAGCTCCTACAATGAGCAGTTCTTC.

Details on this clonotype: The junction departs from germline at one end; a sequencing error may be responsible. The rearrangement uses TRBV7-2 and TRBJ1-1; 9 nucleotides align to TRBD1. CDR3 size: 13 residues. Germline values: CDR1 SGHTA, CDR2 FQGNSA. CDR3 protein: CASRLGTGNEAFF. The CDR3 region has the DNA TGTGCCAGCAGATTAGGGACAGGGAATGAAGCTTTCTTT.

Turning to this clonotype: A much more abundant neighbour one base away suggests this may be a read error. The CDR3 DNA sequence: TGTGCCACCAGCAACAGGAACTATGGCTACACCTTC. Its protein is CATSNRNYGYTF. This chain joins TRBV15 and TRBJ1-2, with D perhaps TRBD1 (5 bases). The CDR3 consists of 12 residues. V was pared by 4 bases and J by 2 bases, with 5 bases between. Germline V gene data show CDR1 as LNHNV and CDR2 as YYDKDF (reference sequence).

Concerning this clonotype itself: One end of the junction varies from germline; a read error may be responsible. The DNA for the CDR3 is TGCGCCAGCGGCCAAGATGCGGCTCTAGCGGGGAGTTACAATGAGCAGTTCTTC. It specifies CASGQDAALAGSYNEQFF. V gene TRBV4-3 combines with J gene TRBJ2-1; 9 bases fit TRBD2. Germline assignment: CDR1 LGHNA and CDR2 YSLEER. The CDR3 contains 18 residues.

A few counts support this clonotype. The V gene is TRBV5-5, the J gene TRBJ2-1; 10 bases fit TRBD1. V lost 7 bases to trimming and J lost 6 bases; unmatched junction nucleotides: 4. CDR1 is SGHKS, CDR2 YYEKEE, per germline (reference sequence). CDR3 length equals 13 residues. This chain's CDR3 is CASVRDRGNEQFF. In DNA, the CDR3 is TGTGCCAGCGTCCGGGACAGGGGCAATGAGCAGTTCTTC.

With respect to this clonotype: One base away lies a much larger clone, so this may be a sequencing read error. The CDR3: CVSSLADTEAFF. CDR3 DNA: TGTGTCAGCAGTTTGGCGGACACTGAAGCTTTCTTT. The rearrangement uses TRBV12-3 or TRBV12-4 and TRBJ1-1; no definite D call. The CDR3 runs 12 residues.

The J gene is TRBJ1-1, the V gene TRBV28; D uncertain. Germline-derived CDR1 and CDR2 are MDHEN and SYDVKM. CDR3 length: 14 amino acids. Deletions cut 4 bases from V and 0 bases from J, with 9 bases between. This chain's CDR3 is CASSSPSMNTEAFF. CDR3 DNA sequence: TGTGCCAGCAGTTCACCCTCGATGAACACTGAAGCTTTCTTT.

This clonotype occurred a few times. This rearrangement joins TRBV24-1 to TRBJ2-3; D not certain. The ends were cut back, 5 bases at V and 6 bases at J, with 5 bases in the middle. This CDR3 contains 11 residues. Germline loops: CDR1 KGHDR, CDR2 SFDVKD. CDR3 region: CATSVRDTQYF. CDR3 coding DNA: TGTGCCACCAGTGTCCGGGATACGCAGTATTTT.